Listed here are 22 T cell receptor beta chains from one sample, sequenced in a study of blood T cell repertoires in COVID-19. The repertoire was sequenced with immunoSEQ multiplex PCR; TCRdb's copy has only in-frame clones and lacks some. The sample lists about 84,000 clones, 86% seen once, with more than 1% in the top ten. The sequenced sample consisted of peripheral blood. These receptors were collected from a man older than 75 with active or convalescent COVID-19.

The chain employs TRBV4-1 and TRBJ2-2; 7 nucleotides agree with TRBD1. Germline CDR1 MGHRA, CDR2 YSYEKL. The CDR3 contains 16 residues. J was trimmed by 2 bases and V by 2 bases; bases with no gene match: 5. The CDR3 spells CASSQSGGFNTGELFF. In DNA, the CDR3 is TGCGCCAGCAGCCAATCAGGGGGATTCAACACCGGGGAGCTGTTTTTT.

The V call is TRBV10-3, the J call TRBJ2-1, with 11 bases identical to TRBD2. The V gene end was trimmed by 6 bases and the J gene end by 4 bases; junction bases not matched to a gene: 11. CDR3 size: 17 residues. The germline V gene has CDR1 ENHRY and CDR2 SYGVKD. The CDR3 nucleotides are TGTGCCATCAGGCCTAAAGGGGGGACTAGCGGTTACAATGAGCAGTTCTTC. It specifies CAIRPKGGTSGYNEQFF.

The chain has TRBV5-1 and TRBJ1-1; TRBD1 agrees at 9 bases. The CDR3 is 15 amino acids. V dropped 4 bases and J dropped 5; count of bases not matched to a gene: 9. CDR1 and CDR2 from the germline V gene are SGHRS and YFSETQ. In DNA, the CDR3 is TGCGCCAGCAGCCCACAGGGGGCGTTCGGGACTGAAGCTTTCTTT. This sequence encodes CASSPQGAFGTEAFF.

The chain combines TRBV5-6 with TRBJ2-1; the match to TRBD1 covers 9 bases. There are 16 residues in the CDR3. With 4 bases clipped from V and 3 bases from J, the junction kept 8 bases outside the gene matches. The germline V gene encodes CDR1 SGHDT and CDR2 YYEEEE. CDR3 coding DNA: TGTGCCAGCAGCCCCCGGGACAGGGCGTTCTACAATGAGCAGTTCTTC. This encodes CASSPRDRAFYNEQFF.

This clone appeared a single time. This chain joins TRBV10-3 and TRBJ1-1; TRBD1 might be the D (6 bases). This CDR3 is built from 14 residues. Trimming removed 2 bases from V and 5 bases from J, with 12 bases in between. Germline CDR1 and CDR2: ENHRY and SYGVKD. As DNA, the CDR3 is TGTGCCATCAGTGAGGACAGGAGTGGGACTGAAGCTTTCTTT. Its protein is CAISEDRSGTEAFF.

The chain has TRBV24-1 and TRBJ2-1, with D possibly TRBD2 on 5 matching bases. The V and J ends lost 5 bases and 4 bases respectively, with 14 bases between them. Germline CDR1 KGHDR, CDR2 SFDVKD. The CDR3 runs 15 residues. In DNA, the CDR3 is TGTGCCACCAGTGTCGCGGGCGGAGGATACAATGAGCAGTTCTTC. Translating it yields CATSVAGGGYNEQFF.

The chain joins TRBV25-1 to TRBJ1-2; D is uncertain. Germline loops: CDR1 MGHDK, CDR2 SYGVNS. The V gene lost 2 bases and the J gene lost 4 bases, with 8 bases spanning the gap. This CDR3 region has 13 residues. The CDR3 DNA is TGTGCCAGCAGTGAAAACCCAGGCTATGGCTACACCTTC. Protein sequence: CASSENPGYGYTF.

The chain employs TRBV20-1 and TRBJ2-1, with 10 bases lining up with TRBD2. J lost 10 bases, V lost 3 bases, and 12 bases had no gene match. Germline CDR1 is DFQATT and CDR2 is SNEGSKA (reference sequence). CDR3 length: 15 amino acids. DNA of the CDR3: TGCAGTGCTAGTCGAGGTCTAGCGGGAGAGGGAGAGCAGTTCTTC. Protein: CSASRGLAGEGEQFF.

The genes are TRBV14 and TRBJ2-3, with 14 bases identical to TRBD2. Per the germline V gene, CDR1 is SGHDN and CDR2 is FVKESK. With V trimmed by 0 bases and J by 2 bases, 22 bases remained unmatched. CDR3 size: 24 residues. The CDR3 reads CASSQDPWTSGRFTPWHYTDTQYF. The CDR3 nucleotides are TGTGCCAGCAGCCAAGATCCCTGGACTAGCGGGAGGTTTACGCCCTGGCACTACACAGATACGCAGTATTTT.

The chain carries TRBV4-1 and TRBJ2-7, with 7 bases aligning to TRBD1. There are 15 residues in the CDR3. Unmatched junction bases numbered 9, after V lost 5 bases and J lost 2 bases. Looked up from germline, CDR1 is MGHRA and CDR2 is YSYEKL. CDR3 residues: CASSYDGTETYEQYF. CDR3 bases: TGCGCCAGCAGCTACGACGGGACAGAGACCTACGAGCAGTACTTC.

The chain carries TRBV15 and TRBJ2-1, with 7 bases identical to TRBD2. V trimming: 5 bases; J trimming: 4 bases; junction bases outside the gene matches: 11. The germline V gene has CDR1 LNHNV and CDR2 YYDKDF (reference sequence). The CDR3 runs 16 residues. CDR3 nucleotides: TGTGCCACCAGCTCTCTGGGAGGGAAAACTTACAATGAGCAGTTCTTC. Encoded protein: CATSSLGGKTYNEQFF.

The chain joins TRBV5-1 to TRBJ2-7, with 8 bases that match TRBD2. Germline lookup yields CDR1 SGHRS and CDR2 YFSETQ. The V segment lost 4 bases and the J segment 2 bases; nucleotides outside the gene matches: 8. The CDR3 spans 15 residues. In DNA, the CDR3 is TGCGCCAGCAGCCCGCCCGGCGGGAGGCCCTACGAGCAGTACTTC. This codes for CASSPPGGRPYEQYF.

The V call is TRBV20-1, the J call TRBJ2-1; 9 nucleotides match TRBD2. CDR3 length: 11 amino acids. Germline CDR1 and CDR2: DFQATT and SNEGSKA (reference sequence). With 0 bases clipped from V and 15 bases from J, the junction kept 3 bases outside the gene matches. CDR3 residues: CSARDSGGSFF. The CDR3 region has the DNA TGCAGTGCTAGAGATAGCGGGGGATCGTTCTTC.

The chain links TRBV11-3 to TRBJ2-1; TRBD2 matches at 12 bases. The CDR3 spans 18 residues. Germline CDR1 is SGHNT and CDR2 is YENEEA. V lost 0 bases and J lost 15; bases outside the gene matches: 18. This CDR3 reads CASSLDGGDPTSGSSLFF. The CDR3 coding sequence is TGTGCCAGCAGCTTAGATGGGGGGGACCCGACTAGCGGGAGTAGTTTGTTCTTC.

The gene calls are TRBV19 and TRBJ2-3, with D unresolved. The CDR3 is made up of 12 amino acids. Per germline, CDR1 LNHDA and CDR2 SQIVND (reference sequence). Between the trimmed V and J ends, which lost 5 bases and 2 bases, there was a span of 5 bases. CDR3 loop: CASSPSTDTQYF. The CDR3 coding sequence is TGTGCCAGTAGTCCTTCCACAGATACGCAGTATTTT.

The chain links TRBV30 to TRBJ2-3; D is uncertain. The germline gives CDR1 GTSNPN, CDR2 SVGIG (reference sequence). Trimming pared 5 bases from V and 6 bases from J, leaving 12 bases between. CDR3 length: 12 residues. In DNA, the CDR3 is TGTGCCTGGGGACCCCTATCTGATACGCAGTATTTT. This translates into CAWGPLSDTQYF.

The rearrangement joins TRBV24-1 to TRBJ2-1; D not certain. The germline V and J ends were trimmed by 4 bases and 7 bases, with 10 bases remaining between them. CDR1 and CDR2 (germline): KGHDR, SFDVKD. This CDR3 contains 13 residues. CDR3 DNA: TGTGCCACCAGTGACCCAGGTGCGAATGAGCAGTTCTTC. Translating it yields CATSDPGANEQFF.

This clone appeared once. Here the CDR3 DNA reads TGTGCCAGCAGTTTATCAGCGGGAGCCCTTGGTGAGACCCAGTACTTC. It specifies CASSLSAGALGETQYF. The chain carries TRBV27 and TRBJ2-5, with 8 nucleotides matching TRBD2. Losses at the gene ends were 0 bases for V and 5 bases for J; bases not matched to a gene: 8. CDR1 is MNHEY, CDR2 SMNVEV, per germline (reference sequence). The CDR3 contains 16 residues.

The rearrangement uses TRBV4-3 and TRBJ2-7, with 8 positions matching TRBD2. The V gene end was trimmed by 1 base and the J gene end by 1 base; junction bases not matched to a gene: 9. Germline CDR1 is LGHNA and CDR2 is YSLEER. There are 17 residues in the CDR3. In DNA, the CDR3 is TGCGCCAGCAGCCAAGCCGCTAGCGGGTCCGGATCCTACGAGCAGTACTTC. Encoded protein: CASSQAASGSGSYEQYF.

The chain combines TRBV5-1 with TRBJ2-5; 9 bases align to TRBD2. This CDR3 is 14 amino acids long. The V and J ends lost 1 base and 5 bases, in that order; junction bases with no gene match: 3. Germline V gene lookup returns CDR1 SGHRS and CDR2 YFSETQ. The CDR3 sequence is CASSLWREGETQYF. The CDR3 bases are TGCGCCAGCAGCTTGTGGCGGGAGGGTGAGACCCAGTACTTC.

The rearrangement joins TRBV3-1 (or the pseudogene TRBV3-2) to TRBJ2-5; the match to TRBD1 covers 8 bases. The CDR3 contains 14 residues. CDR1 is LGHDT and CDR2 is YNNKEL in the germline V gene (reference sequence). V trimming: 4 bases; J trimming: 9 bases; junction bases outside the gene matches: 10. For the CDR3, the DNA is TGTGCCAGCAGCCGTGTGACAGGGGAGGCGGCCCAGTACTTC. This codes for CASSRVTGEAAQYF.

This chain joins TRBV5-1 and TRBJ2-1, with D perhaps TRBD1 (5 bases). The CDR3 runs to 16 residues. Germline values: CDR1 SGHRS, CDR2 YFSETQ. V was clipped by 4 bases and J by 0 bases, with 14 bases between them. The CDR3 loop is CASSTQGFSSYNEQFF. CDR3 in DNA: TGCGCCAGCAGCACGCAGGGATTCAGCTCCTACAATGAGCAGTTCTTC.